These 22 T cell receptor beta chains were all obtained from the same sample, sequenced in a study of T-cell memory formation after mild COVID-19. TCRdb re-called the 5' RACE reads through MiXCR, storing one row per CDR3 protein. The data hold approximately 300,000 distinct CDR3 sequences, with just under 20% observed a single time. The sequenced material came from PBMCs or a T cell subset sorted from them (not recorded which). All receptors come from a man between 18 and 29 years old who had mild COVID-19 (a few samples of this study predate the infection). Cell type and time point are not known.

This clonotype has a count of ten or more. The chain carries TRBV7-9 and TRBJ1-5, with TRBD1 identical over 7 bases. Per germline, CDR1 SEHNR and CDR2 FQNEAQ (reference sequence). This CDR3 has 14 amino acids. After removal of 3 bases from V and 3 bases from J, the junction contained 2 bases not matched to a gene. The CDR3 spells CASSLGQSNQPQHF. The CDR3 DNA is TGTGCCAGCAGCTTGGGACAGTCCAATCAGCCCCAGCATTTT.

This clonotype was counted between two and nine times. J is TRBJ2-1 and V is TRBV20-1; D possibly corresponds to TRBD2 (5 bases). Germline CDR1 is DFQATT and CDR2 is SNEGSKA (reference sequence). CDR3 length equals 14 residues. The V gene lost 0 bases and the J gene lost 8 bases, with 14 bases spanning the gap. The CDR3 DNA follows: TGCAGTGCTAGAGATAGGCTAGCAAGCGATGAGCAGTTCTTC. It yields the protein CSARDRLASDEQFF.

The chain joins TRBV6-6 to TRBJ2-4; TRBD1 agrees at 11 bases. Germline V gene sequence: CDR1 MNHNY, CDR2 SVGAGI (reference sequence). Trimming cost V 2 bases and J 6 bases; bases outside gene matches: 3. The CDR3 has 15 residues. The CDR3 loop is CASSYGGTGGNIQYF. The DNA for the CDR3 is TGTGCCAGCAGTTACGGCGGGACAGGGGGAAACATTCAGTACTTC.

This clonotype showed up just a few times. V is TRBV4-2 and J is TRBJ2-5; D uncertain. This CDR3 comprises 17 residues. The V end lost 1 base, the J end lost 4 bases, and 19 bases lay between the germline ends. Germline V CDR1 and CDR2: LGHNA, YNFKEQ. In nucleotides, the CDR3 is TGTGCCAGCAGCCAAGCAGGTGGTCCAGGTTCGGGAGAGACCCAGTACTTC. This translates into CASSQAGGPGSGETQYF.

The rearrangement links TRBV11-2 to TRBJ2-7, with D maybe TRBD2 (6 bases). The germline V gene encodes CDR1 SGHAT and CDR2 FQNNGV. The CDR3 totals 13 residues. Trimming left V 8 bases short and J 4 bases short, with 15 bases between. CDR3 amino acids: CASAQGGGYEQYF. The CDR3 DNA reads as TGTGCCAGCGCCCAGGGAGGAGGTTACGAGCAGTACTTC.

The chain links TRBV11-2 to TRBJ2-1, with D maybe TRBD2 (5 bases). The CDR3 covers 17 residues. In germline, CDR1 is SGHAT, CDR2 FQNNGV. V was clipped by 5 bases and J by 8 bases, with 25 bases between them. This CDR3 is CASSPRTDPVLSDEQFF. In nucleotides, the CDR3 is TGTGCCAGCAGCCCACGGACTGATCCCGTTCTCTCCGATGAGCAGTTCTTC.

This clonotype was detected only a few times. V and J are TRBV4-3 and TRBJ1-3; 7 nucleotides match TRBD1. The ends lost 2 bases at V and 0 bases at J; junction bases unmatched: 1. CDR3 length: 15 amino acids. CDR1 LGHNA and CDR2 YSLEER come from the germline V gene. Here the CDR3 reads CASSQRQGSGNTIYF. Here the CDR3 DNA reads TGCGCCAGCAGCCAAAGACAGGGCTCTGGAAACACCATATATTTT.

This sequence joins TRBV12-3 or TRBV12-4 and TRBJ2-2; no reliable D call. Trimming took off 7 bases at V and 7 bases at J, with 7 bases between the two ends. This CDR3 has 11 amino acids. CDR3 bases: TGTGCCAGCACCAGTAACGGGGAGCTGTTTTTT. It specifies CASTSNGELFF.

This clonotype was found a few times. V and J are TRBV20-1 and TRBJ1-2; no clear D. CDR3 length equals 12 residues. Germline V gene sequence: CDR1 DFQATT, CDR2 SNEGSKA (reference sequence). Trimming left V 3 bases short and J 4 bases short, with 9 bases between. The CDR3 nucleotides read TGCAGTGCTAGTATATCCTCCTATGGCTACACCTTC. It yields the protein CSASISSYGYTF.

The rearrangement joins TRBV11-2 to TRBJ1-2; 7 bases are a match to TRBD1. Germline CDR1 is SGHAT and CDR2 is FQNNGV. The CDR3 consists of 14 residues. J was trimmed by 2 bases and V by 5 bases; bases with no gene match: 5. For the CDR3, the DNA is TGTGCCAGCAGCCCCATGGGACAGAACTATGGCTACACCTTC. It codes for CASSPMGQNYGYTF. The full variable domain, completed using reference TRBV11-2 and TRBJ1-2, is EAGVAQSPRYKIIEKRQSVAFWCNPISGHATLYWYQQILGQGPKLLIQFQNNGVVDDSQLPKDRFSAERLKGVDSTLKIQPAKLEDSAVYLCASSPMGQNYGYTFGSGTRLTVV.

This clonotype was counted many times. The chain combines TRBV12-3 or TRBV12-4 with TRBJ2-7, with D possibly being TRBD1 (6 bases). CDR3 length: 16 amino acids. Trimming cost V 5 bases and J 6 bases, with 23 bases left between them. This CDR3 is CASSTSGTGTFREQYF. CDR3 coding DNA: TGTGCCAGCAGTACCTCCGGGACCGGGACATTTCGCGAGCAGTACTTC.

By proportion, this clonotype is medium-sized. The chain recombines TRBV4-2 with TRBJ2-3; 8 nucleotides align to TRBD2. Unmatched junction bases numbered 3, after V lost 0 bases and J lost 4 bases. Per the germline V gene, CDR1 is LGHNA and CDR2 is YNFKEQ. The CDR3 runs to 15 residues. The CDR3: CASSQDRGGPDTQYF. The CDR3 nucleotides are TGTGCCAGCAGCCAAGATCGGGGGGGCCCAGATACGCAGTATTTT.

This clonotype has a handful of counts. The chain combines TRBV12-3 or TRBV12-4 with TRBJ1-2; 7 bases map to TRBD1. There are 17 residues in the CDR3. After removal of 5 bases from V and 0 bases from J, the junction contained 12 bases not matched to a gene. In DNA form, the CDR3 reads TGTGCCAGCAGTCAGCGGGGACGGGACAGCGCTAACTATGGCTACACCTTC. It encodes CASSQRGRDSANYGYTF.

V gene TRBV15 combines with J gene TRBJ1-3; D may be TRBD1 (5 bases). V was trimmed by 0 bases and J by 1 base, leaving 10 bases between them. The CDR3 extends over 16 amino acids. Germline V gene sequence: CDR1 LNHNV, CDR2 YYDKDF (reference sequence). The CDR3 DNA is TGTGCCACCAGCAGAGATCTTGGGGGGTCTGGAAACACCATATATTTT. It encodes CATSRDLGGSGNTIYF.

This chain connects TRBV4-3 to TRBJ2-3; D may correspond to TRBD1 or TRBD2 (5 bases each). CDR3 length equals 17 residues. The V end was cut by 0 bases, the J end by 4 bases, with 17 bases between. CDR1 and CDR2 from the germline V gene are LGHNA and YSLEER. The CDR3 DNA reads TGCGCCAGCAGCCAAGAGTGGGGTCTGGGGGTGGCAGATACGCAGTATTTT. Translating gives CASSQEWGLGVADTQYF.

This sequence joins TRBV4-3 and TRBJ2-3; TRBD2 aligns across 9 bases. Germline loops: CDR1 LGHNA, CDR2 YSLEER. With V trimmed by 4 bases and J by 5 bases, 13 bases remained unmatched. The length of the CDR3 is 17 residues. CDR3 nucleotides: TGCGCCAGCAGCCCCGCCGGGGGGCGGGGGGGCGTAGATACGCAGTATTTT. It is translated as CASSPAGGRGGVDTQYF.

This clonotype was seen only a few times. The chain recombines TRBV11-1 with TRBJ2-1; 8 nucleotides agree with TRBD1. After removal of 5 bases from V and 2 bases from J, the junction contained 5 bases not matched to a gene. In germline, CDR1 is SGHAT, CDR2 FQDESV (reference sequence). The CDR3 length is 15 residues. The CDR3: CASSPRTGPYNEQFF. In DNA form, the CDR3 reads TGTGCCAGCAGCCCCAGGACAGGGCCCTACAATGAGCAGTTCTTC. Using reference TRBV11-1 and TRBJ2-1 for the parts outside the CDR3, the full variable domain is EAEVAQSPRYKITEKSQAVAFWCDPISGHATLYWYRQILGQGPELLVQFQDESVVDDSQLPKDRFSAERLKGVDSTLKIQPAELGDSAMYLCASSPRTGPYNEQFFGPGTRLTVL.

The CDR3 DNA reads as TGCAGCGTTGAAACGACCGAGCACTACGAGCAGTACTTC. It yields the protein CSVETTEHYEQYF. The chain recombines TRBV29-1 with TRBJ2-7; D is unclear. Germline assignment: CDR1 SQVTM and CDR2 ANQGSEA. The CDR3 consists of 13 residues. With 2 bases removed from V and 3 bases from J, the gap between germline ends came to 11 bases.

The rearrangement links TRBV12-3 or TRBV12-4 to TRBJ1-2; D is perhaps TRBD1 (6 bases). V was cut by 5 bases and J by 4 bases, with 17 bases left in between. The CDR3 has 15 residues. The CDR3 coding sequence is TGTGCCAGCAGTCCGACCCCAGGGGTTGGCTATGGCTACACCTTC. It specifies CASSPTPGVGYGYTF.

This clonotype has just a few counts. The CDR3 loop reads CASSPHPRKSQYEQYF. The CDR3 DNA follows: TGTGCCAGCAGCCCCCACCCGCGCAAATCTCAATACGAGCAGTACTTC. J is TRBJ2-7 and V is TRBV7-9; D remains ambiguous. Germline CDR1 and CDR2: SEHNR and FQNEAQ (reference sequence). The CDR3 contains 16 residues. V was shortened by 5 bases and J by 4 bases, with 21 bases between the two germline ends.

The V gene is TRBV11-2, the J gene TRBJ2-7; D ambiguous. The V and J ends lost 2 bases and 5 bases respectively, with 16 bases between them. Germline CDR1 is SGHAT and CDR2 is FQNNGV. The CDR3 has 15 amino acids. CDR3 sequence: CASSLTYAKMHEQYV. The CDR3 region has the DNA TGTGCCAGCAGCTTAACCTACGCCAAGATGCACGAGCAGTACGTC.

This clonotype has a handful of counts. The chain employs TRBV18 and TRBJ2-3; 7 bases line up with TRBD2. V was clipped by 3 bases and J by 0 bases; unmatched bases: 3. The CDR3 is 15 amino acids. Per germline, CDR1 KGHSH and CDR2 LQKENI. CDR3 DNA: TGTGCCAGCTCACCGATTAGCGGGAGCACAGATACGCAGTATTTT. It codes for CASSPISGSTDTQYF.